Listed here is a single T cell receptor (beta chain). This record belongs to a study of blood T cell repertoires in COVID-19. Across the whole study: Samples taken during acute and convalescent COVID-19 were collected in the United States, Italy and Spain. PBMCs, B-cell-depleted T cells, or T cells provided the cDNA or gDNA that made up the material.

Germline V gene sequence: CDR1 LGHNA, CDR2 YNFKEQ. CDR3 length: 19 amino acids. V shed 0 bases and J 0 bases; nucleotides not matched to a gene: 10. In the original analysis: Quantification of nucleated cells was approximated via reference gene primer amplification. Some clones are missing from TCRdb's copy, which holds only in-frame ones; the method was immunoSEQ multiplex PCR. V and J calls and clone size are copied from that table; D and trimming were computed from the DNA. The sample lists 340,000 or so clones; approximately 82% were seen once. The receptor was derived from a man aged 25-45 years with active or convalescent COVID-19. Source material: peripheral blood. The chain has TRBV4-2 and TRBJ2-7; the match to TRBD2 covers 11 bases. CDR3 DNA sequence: TGTGCCAGCAGCCAAGATAGTCGGCTAGCGGGAGGATTCTCCTACGAGCAGTACTTC. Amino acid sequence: CASSQDSRLAGGFSYEQYF.